This TCR beta chain is from a study of CD8+CD57+ T cells in acquired aplastic anemia. Study at large: Roughly 3.2 ug was the average amount of DNA from sorted CD4+ and CD8+ cells.

Selection for sequencing was limited to patients who had shown CD8+CD57+ cell expansion by flow cytometry. The patients, all of them, had severe acquired aplastic anemia. This clonotype has at least ten counts. Antigen: not known. General observations from the study: Shared by patients and controls, 25 to 30 CD8+ CDR3s were abundant in patients.

CDR3 and TCR beta VDJ profiling relied on genomic DNA as the template. MiXCR, run by TCRdb on the reads, gives a single entry per CDR3 protein. The repertoire holds some 200,000 distinct CDR3 sequences, with 40% to 50% as singletons. Germline lookup yields CDR1 KGHSY and CDR2 FQNENV. The V gene lost 3 bases and the J gene lost 2 bases, with 7 bases spanning the gap. The CDR3 covers 13 residues. This receptor was identified in a human donor with aplastic anemia. The sample comprised sorted CD4+, CD8+, or CD8+CD57+ T cells (not recorded which) from PBMCs. The V gene is TRBV16, the J gene TRBJ1-1, with D hard to call. The chain's CDR3 is CASSHNSNTEAFF. The CDR3 nucleotides read TGTGCCAGCAGCCACAATTCTAACACTGAAGCTTTCTTT.